The clone carrying this T cell receptor (beta chain) was seen a few times. The antigen is undetermined. Profiling relied on immunoSEQ multiplex PCR, and the TCRdb table lists in-frame clones only, not all of them. The table records under 65,000 clones, 75% to 90% of them present only once. Germline assignment: CDR1 SGHDN and CDR2 FVKESK. V lost 1 base to trimming and J lost 3 bases; unmatched junction nucleotides: 3. This CDR3 comprises 15 residues. Blood samples were obtained at baseline, cycle 4 day 1, and cycle 7 day 1. This sample was included in a study of OX40 agonist ivuxolimab in advanced cancers. In the study overall: At doses from 0.01 to 10 mg/kg, patients were given intravenous ivuxolimab every 2 weeks. Points from the study as a whole: With doses of 0.1 to 3.0 mg/kg, CD4+ and CD8+ blood T cells had undergone clonal expansion by week 6. The authors also found low normalized T-cell clonal expansion in some nonresponders.

This sequence joins TRBV14 and TRBJ1-3, with TRBD1 identical over 7 bases. The TCR originated in an adult with an advanced solid tumor such as melanoma, head and neck, liver or kidney cancer. The source material was CD4+ or CD8+ T cells sorted from blood, sampled in a trial of the OX40 agonist ivuxolimab. This chain's CDR3 is CASSQGGTVGNTIYF. The CDR3, as DNA: TGTGCCAGCAGCCAAGGAGGGACAGTTGGAAACACCATATATTTT.